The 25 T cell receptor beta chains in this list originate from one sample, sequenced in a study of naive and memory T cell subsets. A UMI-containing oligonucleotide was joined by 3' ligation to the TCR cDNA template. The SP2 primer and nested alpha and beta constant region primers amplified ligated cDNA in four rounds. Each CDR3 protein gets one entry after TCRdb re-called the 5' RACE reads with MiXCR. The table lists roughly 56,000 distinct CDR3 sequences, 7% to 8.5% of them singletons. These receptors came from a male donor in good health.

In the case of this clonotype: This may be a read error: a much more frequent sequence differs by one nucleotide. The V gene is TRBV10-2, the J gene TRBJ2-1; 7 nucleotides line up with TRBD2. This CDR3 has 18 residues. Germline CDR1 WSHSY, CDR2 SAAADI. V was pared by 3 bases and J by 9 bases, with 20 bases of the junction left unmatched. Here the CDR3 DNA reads TGCGCCAGCAGTGATTCGGGAGGTGGAAAAAGAGCCTTCGGTGAGCAGTTCTTC. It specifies CASSDSGGGKRAFGEQFF.

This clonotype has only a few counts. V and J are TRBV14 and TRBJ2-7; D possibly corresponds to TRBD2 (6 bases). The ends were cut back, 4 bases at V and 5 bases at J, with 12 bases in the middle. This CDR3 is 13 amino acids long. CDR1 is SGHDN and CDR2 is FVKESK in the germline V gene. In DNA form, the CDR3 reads TGTGCCAGCAGCCCGTTGGGACTCAACGAGCAGTACTTC. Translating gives CASSPLGLNEQYF.

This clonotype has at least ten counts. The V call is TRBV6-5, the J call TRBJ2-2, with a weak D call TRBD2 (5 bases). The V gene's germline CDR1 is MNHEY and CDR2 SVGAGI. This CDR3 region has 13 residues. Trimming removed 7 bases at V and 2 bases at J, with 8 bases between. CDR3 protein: CASIAYNTGELFF. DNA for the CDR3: TGTGCCAGCATAGCGTACAACACCGGGGAGCTGTTTTTT.

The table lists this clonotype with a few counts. This CDR3 reads CASSARGYLSGANVLTF. The CDR3 DNA follows: TGTGCCAGCAGTGCTAGGGGCTATCTATCTGGGGCCAACGTCCTGACTTTC. The chain is built from TRBV2 and TRBJ2-6; D might be TRBD1 (5 bases). The V and J ends lost 4 bases and 1 base respectively, with 14 bases between them. This CDR3 region has 17 residues. The V gene's germline CDR1 is SNHLY and CDR2 FYNNEI.

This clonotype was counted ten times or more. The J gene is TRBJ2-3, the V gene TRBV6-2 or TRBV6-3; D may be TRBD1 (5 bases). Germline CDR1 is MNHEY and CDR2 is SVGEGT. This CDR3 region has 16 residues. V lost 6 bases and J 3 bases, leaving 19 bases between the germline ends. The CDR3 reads CASSGVHGAVTDTQYF. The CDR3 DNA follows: TGTGCCAGCAGCGGCGTCCATGGGGCAGTAACAGATACGCAGTATTTT.

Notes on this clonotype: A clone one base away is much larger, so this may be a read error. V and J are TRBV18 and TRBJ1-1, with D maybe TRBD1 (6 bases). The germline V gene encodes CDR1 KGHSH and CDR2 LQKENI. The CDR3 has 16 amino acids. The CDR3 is CDSSPARGDTNTEAFF. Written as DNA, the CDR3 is TGTGACAGCTCACCAGCCAGGGGAGATACGAACACTGAAGCTTTCTTT.

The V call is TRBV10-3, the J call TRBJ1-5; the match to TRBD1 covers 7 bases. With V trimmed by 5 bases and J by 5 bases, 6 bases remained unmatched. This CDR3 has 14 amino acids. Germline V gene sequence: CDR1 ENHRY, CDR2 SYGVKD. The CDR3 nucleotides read TGTGCCATCAGTCCTTCAGGGGGGGATCAGCCCCAGCATTTT. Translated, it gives CAISPSGGDQPQHF.

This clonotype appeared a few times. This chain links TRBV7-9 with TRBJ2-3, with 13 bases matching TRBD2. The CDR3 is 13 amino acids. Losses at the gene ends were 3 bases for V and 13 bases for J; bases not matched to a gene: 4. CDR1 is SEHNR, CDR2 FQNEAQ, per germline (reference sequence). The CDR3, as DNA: TGTGCCAGCAGCTTGGGACTAGCGGGGATCAAGTATTTT. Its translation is CASSLGLAGIKYF.

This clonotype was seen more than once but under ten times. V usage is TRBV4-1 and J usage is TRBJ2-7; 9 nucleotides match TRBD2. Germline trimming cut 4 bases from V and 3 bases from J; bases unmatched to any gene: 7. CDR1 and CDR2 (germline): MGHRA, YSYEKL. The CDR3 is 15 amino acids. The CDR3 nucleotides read TGCGCCAGCAGCCTCGAATCTAGCGGGGTCTACGAGCAGTACTTC. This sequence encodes CASSLESSGVYEQYF.

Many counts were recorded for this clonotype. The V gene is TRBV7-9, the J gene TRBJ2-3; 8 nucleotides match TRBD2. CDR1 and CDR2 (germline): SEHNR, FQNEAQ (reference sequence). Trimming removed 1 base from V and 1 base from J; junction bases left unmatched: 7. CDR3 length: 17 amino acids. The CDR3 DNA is TGTGCCAGCAGCTTAGGCCCACTACTAGCGGGCACAGATACGCAGTATTTT. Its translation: CASSLGPLLAGTDTQYF.

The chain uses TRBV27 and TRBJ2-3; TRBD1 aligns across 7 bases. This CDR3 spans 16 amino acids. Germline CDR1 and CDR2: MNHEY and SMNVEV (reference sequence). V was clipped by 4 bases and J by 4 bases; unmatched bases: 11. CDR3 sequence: CASSSPDRVSADTQYF. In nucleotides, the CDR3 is TGTGCCAGCAGTTCTCCTGACAGGGTCTCCGCAGATACGCAGTATTTT.

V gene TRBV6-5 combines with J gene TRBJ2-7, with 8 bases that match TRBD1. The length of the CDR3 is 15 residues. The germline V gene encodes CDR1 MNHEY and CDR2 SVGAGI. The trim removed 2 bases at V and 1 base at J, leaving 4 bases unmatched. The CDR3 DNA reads TGTGCCAGCAGTTACCCTACAGGGGGGTCCTACGAGCAGTACTTC. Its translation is CASSYPTGGSYEQYF.

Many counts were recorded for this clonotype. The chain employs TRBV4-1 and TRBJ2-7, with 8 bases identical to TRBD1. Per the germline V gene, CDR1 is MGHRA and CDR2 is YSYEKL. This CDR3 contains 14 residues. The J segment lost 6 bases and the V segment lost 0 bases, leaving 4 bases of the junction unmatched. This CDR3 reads CASSQDAGGGEQYF. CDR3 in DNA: TGCGCCAGCAGCCAAGATGCAGGGGGCGGCGAGCAGTACTTC.

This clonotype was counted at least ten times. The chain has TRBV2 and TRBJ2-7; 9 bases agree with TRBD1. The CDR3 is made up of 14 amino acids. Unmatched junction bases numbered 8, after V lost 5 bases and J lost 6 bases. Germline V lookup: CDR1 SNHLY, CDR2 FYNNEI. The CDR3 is CASSPGQGKVEQYF. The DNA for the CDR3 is TGTGCCAGCAGTCCGGGACAGGGAAAGGTCGAGCAGTACTTC.

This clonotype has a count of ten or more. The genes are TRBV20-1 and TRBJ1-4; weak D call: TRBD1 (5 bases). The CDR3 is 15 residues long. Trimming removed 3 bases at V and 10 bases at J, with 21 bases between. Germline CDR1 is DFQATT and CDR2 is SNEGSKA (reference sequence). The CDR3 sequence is CSARSTGARTGKLFF. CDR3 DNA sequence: TGCAGTGCTAGGAGTACCGGGGCACGGACCGGAAAACTGTTTTTT.

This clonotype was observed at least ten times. As DNA, the CDR3 is TGTGCCAGCAGCCAAGATCAGGATCAGCCCCAGCATTTT. Protein sequence: CASSQDQDQPQHF. This chain links TRBV14 with TRBJ1-5; D unresolved. There are 13 residues in the CDR3. The germline V gene has CDR1 SGHDN and CDR2 FVKESK. V was cut by 0 bases and J by 5 bases, with 5 bases left in between. Together with reference TRBV14 and TRBJ1-5, the CDR3 gives the full variable domain: EAGVTQFPSHSVIEKGQTVTLRCDPISGHDNLYWYRRVMGKEIKFLLHFVKESKQDESGMPNNRFLAERTGGTYSTLKVQPAELEDSGVYFCASSQDQDQPQHFGDGTRLSIL.

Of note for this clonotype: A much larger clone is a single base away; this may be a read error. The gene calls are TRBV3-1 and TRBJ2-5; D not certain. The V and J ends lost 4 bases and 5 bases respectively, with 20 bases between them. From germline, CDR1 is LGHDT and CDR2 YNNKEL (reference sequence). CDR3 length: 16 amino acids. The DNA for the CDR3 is TGTGCCAGCAGCCTAACGACGCTACATGGTCGGGAGACCCAGTACTTC. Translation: CASSLTTLHGRETQYF.

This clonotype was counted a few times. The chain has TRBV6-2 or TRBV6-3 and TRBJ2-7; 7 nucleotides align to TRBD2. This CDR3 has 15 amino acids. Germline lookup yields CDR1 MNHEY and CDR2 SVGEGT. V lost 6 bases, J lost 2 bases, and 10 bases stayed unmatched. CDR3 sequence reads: CASSRRENPPYEQYF. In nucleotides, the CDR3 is TGTGCCAGCAGCCGGCGGGAGAACCCCCCCTACGAGCAGTACTTC.

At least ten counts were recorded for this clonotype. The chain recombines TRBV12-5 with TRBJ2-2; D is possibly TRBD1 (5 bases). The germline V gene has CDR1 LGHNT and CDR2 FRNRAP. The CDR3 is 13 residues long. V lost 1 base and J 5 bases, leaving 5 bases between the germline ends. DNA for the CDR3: TGTGCTAGTGGTTTGGAGGGGACCGGGGAGCTGTTTTTT. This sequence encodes CASGLEGTGELFF. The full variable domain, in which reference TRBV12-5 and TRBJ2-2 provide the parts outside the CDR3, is DARVTQTPRHKVTEMGQEVTMRCQPILGHNTVFWYRQTMMQGLELLAYFRNRAPLDDSGMPKDRFSAEMPDATLATLKIQPSEPRDSAVYFCASGLEGTGELFFGEGSRLTVL.

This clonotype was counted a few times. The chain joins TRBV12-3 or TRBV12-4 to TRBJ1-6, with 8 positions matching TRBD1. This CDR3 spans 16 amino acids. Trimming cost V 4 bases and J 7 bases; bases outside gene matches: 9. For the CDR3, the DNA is TGTGCCAGCAGTTCCGGGCTTGGGACAGGAAATTCACCCCTCCACTTT. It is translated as CASSSGLGTGNSPLHF.

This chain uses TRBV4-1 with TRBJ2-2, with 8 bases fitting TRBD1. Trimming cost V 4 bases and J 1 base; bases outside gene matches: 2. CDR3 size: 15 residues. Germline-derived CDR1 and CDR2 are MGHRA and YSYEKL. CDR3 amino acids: CASSRGTGNTGELFF. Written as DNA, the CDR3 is TGCGCCAGCAGCCGGGGGACAGGGAACACCGGGGAGCTGTTTTTT.

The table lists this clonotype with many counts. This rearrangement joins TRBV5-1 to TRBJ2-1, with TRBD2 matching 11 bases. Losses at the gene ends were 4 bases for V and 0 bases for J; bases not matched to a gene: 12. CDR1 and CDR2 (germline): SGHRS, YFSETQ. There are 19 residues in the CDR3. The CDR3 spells CASSPRGSGGEVSYNEQFF. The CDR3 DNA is TGCGCCAGCAGCCCGCGCGGTAGCGGGGGGGAAGTCTCCTACAATGAGCAGTTCTTC.

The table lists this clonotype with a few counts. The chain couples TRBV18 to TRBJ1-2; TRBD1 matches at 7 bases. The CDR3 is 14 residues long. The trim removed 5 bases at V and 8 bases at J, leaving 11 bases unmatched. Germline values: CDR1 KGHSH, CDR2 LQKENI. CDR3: CASSKSDRSIGYTF. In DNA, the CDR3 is TGTGCCAGCTCAAAATCGGACAGGTCTATCGGCTACACCTTC. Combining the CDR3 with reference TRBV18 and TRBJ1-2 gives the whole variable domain NAGVMQNPRHLVRRRGQEARLRCSPMKGHSHVYWYRQLPEEGLKFMVYLQKENIIDESGMPKERFSAEFPKEGPSILRIQQVVRGDSAAYFCASSKSDRSIGYTFGSGTRLTVV.

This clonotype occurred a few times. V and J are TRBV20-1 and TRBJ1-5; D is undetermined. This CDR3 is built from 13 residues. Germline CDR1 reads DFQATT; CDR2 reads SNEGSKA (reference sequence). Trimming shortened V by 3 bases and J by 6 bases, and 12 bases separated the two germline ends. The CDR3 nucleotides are TGCAGTGCTAGGGTTCGGGAGGGTCAGCCCCAGCATTTT. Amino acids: CSARVREGQPQHF.

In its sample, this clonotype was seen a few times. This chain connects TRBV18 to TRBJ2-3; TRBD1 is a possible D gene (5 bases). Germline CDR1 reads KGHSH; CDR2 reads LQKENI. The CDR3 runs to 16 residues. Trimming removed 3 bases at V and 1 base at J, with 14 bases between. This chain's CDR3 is CASSPLTEFRTDTQYF. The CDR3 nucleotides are TGTGCCAGCTCACCCTTGACAGAATTCCGCACAGATACGCAGTATTTT.